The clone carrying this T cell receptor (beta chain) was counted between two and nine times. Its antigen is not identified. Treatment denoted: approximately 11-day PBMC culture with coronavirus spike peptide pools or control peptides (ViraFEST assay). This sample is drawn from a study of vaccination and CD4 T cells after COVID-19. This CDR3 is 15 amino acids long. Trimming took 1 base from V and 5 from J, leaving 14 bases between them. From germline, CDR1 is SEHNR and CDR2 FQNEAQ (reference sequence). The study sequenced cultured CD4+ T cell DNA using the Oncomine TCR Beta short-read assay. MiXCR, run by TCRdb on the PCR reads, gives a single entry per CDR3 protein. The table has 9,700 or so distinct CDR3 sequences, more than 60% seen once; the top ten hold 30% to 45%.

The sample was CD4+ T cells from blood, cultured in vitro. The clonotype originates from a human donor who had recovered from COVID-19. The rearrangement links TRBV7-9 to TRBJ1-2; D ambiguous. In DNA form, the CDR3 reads TGTGCCAGCAGCTTAGAAGCAGGAGGCTTGTATGGCTACACCTTC. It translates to CASSLEAGGLYGYTF.